Listed below are T cell receptor beta chains from one sample, sequenced in a study of T cells in Graves' hyperthyroidism and ophthalmopathy. TCRdb re-analysed the multiplex PCR reads in MiXCR, keeping a single row per CDR3 protein. The repertoire includes approximately 520,000 distinct CDR3 sequences, roughly 20% of them detected once, and more than 25% sits in the top ten. Sequencing input: blood. Receptors were obtained from a man aged 18 to 30 with Graves' hyperthyroidism. Both conserved end residues are part of each CDR3. The D gene is left open where the match is weak. Part of the rows lack a size; the others show once, few, many or a class for expanded clones.

TRBD1	NA	TRBV27	TRBJ2-5	TGTGCCAGCAGTTTGCAGGGGGTGAAAGAGACCCAGTACTTC	CASSLQGVKETQYF
TRBD1	NA	TRBV11-2	TRBJ2-7	TGTGCCAGCAGCTCGGGACAGGGGGCAAGGGAGCAGTACTTC	CASSSGQGAREQYF
TRBD2	few	TRBV2	TRBJ2-7	TGTGCCAGCACTGCTAAGACTAGCGGATCCGAGCAGTACTTC	CASTAKTSGSEQYF
NA	NA	TRBV5-4	TRBJ1-2	TGTGCCAACAGACGGGGGGTTCAGGCCCTCAACTATGGCTACACCTTC	CANRRGVQALNYGYTF
NA	few	TRBV2	TRBJ1-2	TGTGCCAGCAGTGAAGCCGGTTATGGCTACACCTTC	CASSEAGYGYTF
NA	NA	TRBV6-1	TRBJ1-3	TGTGCCAGCACGAGAGAGAGAGCTGGAAACACCATATATTTT	CASTRERAGNTIYF
TRBD1	few	TRBV20-1	TRBJ2-7	TGCAGTGCTAGAGATAAGTTACAGGGACGCGTCCAGGGGGCACCCTTTTACGAGCAGTACTTC	CSARDKLQGRVQGAPFYEQYF
NA	many	TRBV10-3	TRBJ2-7	TGTGCCACTAAACGGGGCGGGCGAACCTACGAGCAGTACTTC	CATKRGGRTYEQYF
NA	NA	TRBV12-3/TRBV12-4	TRBJ1-1	TGTGCCAGCAATTTAAGGGGGGAAGCTTTCTTT	CASNLRGEAFF
NA	few	TRBV11-2	TRBJ2-7	TGTGCCAGCAGCTTAGTGGACCCAGCCTACGAGCAGTACTTC	CASSLVDPAYEQYF
TRBD1	many	TRBV28	TRBJ2-7	TGTGCCAGCAGTTCCAGGACAGGGGGCATTGGCGAGCAGTACTTC	CASSSRTGGIGEQYF
NA	many	TRBV27	TRBJ2-7	TGTGCCAGCAGTTTCGTACACTCTTACGAGCAGTACTTC	CASSFVHSYEQYF
TRBD1	many	TRBV28	TRBJ2-7	TGTGCCAGCAGTTCACCTGGACAGGCTTCATCCTACGAACAGTACTTC	CASSSPGQASSYEQYF
NA	NA	TRBV12-3/TRBV12-4	TRBJ2-7	TGTGCCAGCAGTTTATGGGAGGGGGACGAGCAGTACTTC	CASSLWEGDEQYF
NA	many	TRBV5-1	TRBJ2-2	TGCGCCAGCAGCCCCGGCCTTGGGCCTGACGGGGAGCTGTTTTTT	CASSPGLGPDGELFF
TRBD1	NA	TRBV6-1	TRBJ1-5	TGTGCCAGCAGGGGCCATACCCACAGGGGAAGCAATCAGCCCCAGCATTTT	CASRGHTHRGSNQPQHF
NA	many	TRBV28	TRBJ2-7	NA	CASSFLESPPYEQYF
NA	NA	TRBV6-1	TRBJ1-2	TGTGCCAGCAGTGAAGCAGATTCCTATGGCTACACCTTC	CASSEADSYGYTF
NA	few	TRBV27	TRBJ1-2	TGTGCCAGCAGTTTGACTGACGGCTATGGCTACACCTTC	CASSLTDGYGYTF
NA	many	TRBV18	TRBJ1-1	TGTGCCAGCTCGCCCCAAACACGGGTGAACACTGAAGCTTTCTTT	CASSPQTRVNTEAFF
NA	many	TRBV19	TRBJ1-1	TGTGCCAGTAGTATAAGAGGCGGGAACACTGAAGCTTTCTTT	CASSIRGGNTEAFF
NA	many	TRBV7-8	TRBJ1-5	TGTGCCAGCAGCTCTGACGCGGGGCAGCCCCAGCATTTT	CASSSDAGQPQHF
NA	NA	TRBV12-3/TRBV12-4	TRBJ1-1	TGTGCCAGCCAGGATGGGCACACTGATGCTTTCTTT	CASQDGHTDAFF
NA	few	TRBV11-2	TRBJ1-5	TGTGCCAGCAGCTTAGACCCTCCCAATAGCAATCAGCCCCAGCATTTT	CASSLDPPNSNQPQHF
NA	many	TRBV12-3/TRBV12-4	TRBJ1-1	TGTGCCAGCAGTTCCGCTGGGGGAGCTTTCTTT	CASSSAGGAFF
NA	many	TRBV12-3/TRBV12-4	TRBJ1-6	TGTGCCAGCGGGAGGGGAGTTGGGTATAATTCACCCCTCCACTTT	CASGRGVGYNSPLHF
NA	NA	TRBV6-1	TRBJ1-1	TGTGCCAGCATCATGGGAAACACTGAAGCTTTCTTT	CASIMGNTEAFF
TRBD2	NA	TRBV28	TRBJ2-2	TGTGCCAGCAAGGCGGGAGGGCCAGCCGGGGAGCTGTTTTTT	CASKAGGPAGELFF
NA	many	TRBV20-1	TRBJ2-7	TGCAGTGCTACGGTAGGGATCGCCTACGGGCAGTACTTC	CSATVGIAYGQYF
NA	many	TRBV19	TRBJ1-5	TGTGCCAGTACCAGTTCCGGGACACTTAATCAGCCCCAGCATTTT	CASTSSGTLNQPQHF